This T cell receptor beta chain was sequenced during a study of chemoradiotherapy in HPV16-positive cancers (dated 2022 in TCRdb). Some background on the complete study: Functional T-cell assays on cells from two HPV16-positive patients defined candidate HPV-specific T-cell clones and common TCR motifs. Whether T-cell immunity against the HPV oncoproteins E6 and E7 changes during chemoradiotherapy and whether survival is affected by this immunity were examined in the study. Next, the candidate HPV-specific TCRs and motifs were followed in TCR repertoires from approximately 82 patients with HPV-related cancers.

This clone was seen more than once but under ten times. Its recognized antigen is unknown. No base quality information exists; no much larger clone differs at one position. General findings and caveats noted by the study authors: Expansion of candidate HPV-specific clones and E7-related TCR motifs was observed in the tumor microenvironment during treatment, whereas no such expansion was observed for non-HPV-specific T cells. In HPV16-positive patients, expansion of HPV-responsive T cells during chemoradiotherapy was found to be associated with improved recurrence-free survival. The functional definition of HPV-specific T cells came from only a couple of HPV16-positive patients, and the survival association was reported for HPV16-positive patients.

The protocol used for the library was the immunoSEQ multiplex PCR assay. This is the immuneACCESS table as TCRdb keeps it, with only in-frame sequences that have V and J called. A part of the clones is gone; compared with another copy, unresolved V genes explain less than half, and the rest is unexplained. The sample includes some 9,100 clones, with 84% observed a single time. The leading ten clones occupy 2% to 3% of the sample. For this chain, trimming is 4 bases at the V end and 1 base at the J end, and the number of junction bases without a gene match is 5. According to the germline V gene, CDR1 reads SGHRS and CDR2 reads YFSETQ. The CDR3 goes from the cysteine to the phenylalanine over 15 residues. Just the 45-base CDR3 DNA is kept, in frame starting at base 1. Repertoires were sampled multiple times during chemoradiotherapy, which allowed clonal expansion in the tumor microenvironment to be followed.

The sequenced sample was blood, obtained from a patient who underwent chemoradiotherapy. Recombination joined TRBV5-1 with TRBJ1-1, with 9 junctional bases fitting TRBD1. The sequence was collected from a human donor with HPV-associated anogenital cancer. The nucleotide sequence reads as follows: TGCGCCAGCAGCCTCCAGGGACAGGGGAACACTGAAGCTTTCTTT. It translates to CASSLQGQGNTEAFF.